Listed here are 28 T cell receptor beta chains from one sample, sequenced in a study of neoadjuvant anti-PD-1 for oral cavity cancer. Profiling relied on immunoSEQ multiplex PCR, and the TCRdb table lists in-frame clones only, not all of them. Among approximately 15,000 clones listed, roughly 40% were seen once. Sample time point: after neoadjuvant nivolumab, at surgical resection. Specimen: tumor tissue, collected after nivolumab (anti-PD-1) treatment. The receptors derive from a person aged 40 to 85 with oral cavity squamous cell carcinoma.

The CDR3 region has the DNA TGTGCCAGCAGCTTGCAACAGAGCTCCTACGAGCAGTACTTC. It encodes CASSLQQSSYEQYF. This chain links TRBV7-2 with TRBJ2-7; D remains unclear. Deletions cut 3 bases from V and 0 bases from J, with 9 bases between. The CDR3 runs to 14 residues. Looked up from germline, CDR1 is SGHTA and CDR2 is FQGNSA.

The rearrangement links TRBV28 to TRBJ1-1; no clear D gene. The V and J ends lost 2 bases and 8 bases respectively, with 9 bases between them. CDR3 length: 12 residues. The germline CDR1 and CDR2 sequences are MDHEN and SYDVKM. The CDR3 loop reads CASSLIGGEAFF. In DNA form, the CDR3 reads TGTGCCAGCAGTTTAATCGGAGGGGAAGCTTTCTTT. Variable domain in full (rest from reference TRBV28 and TRBJ1-1): DVKVTQSSRYLVKRTGEKVFLECVQDMDHENMFWYRQDPGLGLRLIYFSYDVKMKEKGDIPEGYSVSREKKERFSLILESASTNQTSMYLCASSLIGGEAFFGQGTRLTVV.

There are a few counts of this clone. The gene calls are TRBV6-1 and TRBJ1-6, with D possibly TRBD1 on 6 matching bases. The V gene's germline CDR1 is MNHNS and CDR2 SASEGT. This CDR3 is 15 amino acids long. V was clipped by 7 bases and J by 10 bases, with 20 bases between them. CDR3 amino acids: CASNLGGMFWSPLHF. The CDR3 DNA sequence: TGTGCCAGCAACCTAGGGGGGATGTTCTGGTCACCCCTCCACTTT.

This clone was counted only a few times. V and J are TRBV29-1 and TRBJ1-2; D perhaps matches TRBD1 (5 bases). V gave up 4 bases and J gave up 3 bases, with 9 bases separating them. This CDR3 region has 12 residues. Germline V gene data show CDR1 as SQVTM and CDR2 as ANQGSEA. The CDR3 loop is CSVAGGDYGYTF. CDR3 sequence (DNA): TGCAGCGTTGCGGGAGGGGACTATGGCTACACCTTC.

The chain uses TRBV6-6 and TRBJ2-7; D call uncertain. Trimming took off 3 bases at V and 7 bases at J, with 10 bases between the two ends. Germline V gene data show CDR1 as MNHNY and CDR2 as SVGAGI (reference sequence). The CDR3 has 12 amino acids. The CDR3 is CASSYPTGEQYF. CDR3 in DNA: TGTGCCAGCAGTTATCCGACTGGGGAGCAGTACTTC.

V gene TRBV27 combines with J gene TRBJ1-1; possibly TRBD1 for D (5 bases). The V end was cut by 5 bases, the J end by 4 bases, with 17 bases between. Germline-derived CDR1 and CDR2 are MNHEY and SMNVEV (reference sequence). The CDR3 covers 15 residues. The CDR3 DNA reads as TGTGCCAGCAGTATTCAGGGTGTGGGTATCACTGAAGCTTTCTTT. Translating it yields CASSIQGVGITEAFF.

This clone showed up just a few times. The V call is TRBV5-1, the J call TRBJ1-2; 9 bases match TRBD1. The CDR3 has 16 residues. Trimming cost V 0 bases and J 8 bases; bases outside gene matches: 11. Germline CDR1 is SGHRS and CDR2 is YFSETQ. CDR3 nucleotide sequence: TGCGCCAGCAGCTTGGAGTCTTGGACAGGGGATGACGGCTACACCTTC. Translated: CASSLESWTGDDGYTF.

This clone was recorded once. The chain combines TRBV6-4 with TRBJ2-2; D possibly corresponds to TRBD1 (5 bases). This CDR3 region has 13 residues. Germline V gene lookup returns CDR1 MRHNA and CDR2 SNTAGT. V was clipped by 5 bases and J by 6 bases, with 10 bases between them. CDR3 sequence (DNA): TGTGCCAGCAGTCTGTGGGGCTCCGGGGAGCTGTTTTTT. This gives the protein CASSLWGSGELFF.

The CDR3 reads CASSLEPGARYGYTF. In nucleotides, the CDR3 is TGCGCCAGCAGCTTGGAACCGGGGGCGAGGTATGGCTACACCTTC. V usage is TRBV5-1 and J usage is TRBJ1-2, with a possible D match to TRBD1 (6 bases). The CDR3 loop spans 15 amino acids. Trimming pared 0 bases from V and 5 bases from J, leaving 14 bases between. Germline CDR1 and CDR2: SGHRS and YFSETQ.

The rearrangement uses TRBV11-3 and TRBJ2-7, with TRBD2 matching 9 bases. The CDR3 runs 14 residues. Germline CDR1 SGHNT, CDR2 YENEEA. V lost 4 bases and J lost 5; bases outside the gene matches: 6. The CDR3 coding sequence is TGTGCCAGCAGCTCCCCGGGACTAGCCCACGAGCAGTACTTC. Translation gives CASSSPGLAHEQYF.

The chain employs TRBV19 and TRBJ1-2, with 7 bases aligning to TRBD1. J gave up 4 bases and V 2 bases, and 16 bases lay outside the gene matches. CDR1 LNHDA and CDR2 SQIVND come from the germline V gene (reference sequence). The CDR3 totals 18 residues. CDR3 sequence (DNA): TGTGCCAGTAGTATATTCCGCGGGACAGACGTGATTGGCTATGGCTACACCTTC. Protein sequence: CASSIFRGTDVIGYGYTF.

The rearrangement uses TRBV7-9 and TRBJ2-1; a possible D gene is TRBD1 (7 bases). CDR1 is SEHNR, CDR2 FQNEAQ, per germline (reference sequence). Trimming pared 3 bases from V and 9 bases from J, leaving 27 bases between. CDR3 size: 18 residues. The CDR3 DNA follows: TGTGCCAGCAGCTTTGATCCCGGTACGTGGAGGGGGCTAGGTGAGCAGTTCTTC. Amino acid sequence: CASSFDPGTWRGLGEQFF.

The chain combines TRBV6-5 with TRBJ1-1; no definite D call. Looked up from germline, CDR1 is MNHEY and CDR2 is SVGAGI. The CDR3 length is 13 residues. Deletions cut 1 base from V and 10 bases from J, with 13 bases between. CDR3 nucleotide sequence: TGTGCCAGCAGTTACTTTGGGGAAGCAGGAGCTTTCTTT. Protein: CASSYFGEAGAFF.

The gene calls are TRBV19 and TRBJ2-7; 7 nucleotides align to TRBD1. CDR1 and CDR2 from the germline V gene are LNHDA and SQIVND (reference sequence). The CDR3 runs to 15 residues. V shed 4 bases, J shed 2 bases, and the junction held 8 bases outside the gene matches. The CDR3 DNA follows: TGTGCCAGTAGTAACCGACAGGGTGGCCCCTACGAGCAGTACTTC. It codes for CASSNRQGGPYEQYF.

This clone showed up many times. V is TRBV25-1 and J is TRBJ2-5, with D possibly TRBD2 on 5 matching bases. Germline CDR1 MGHDK, CDR2 SYGVNS. The germline V and J ends were trimmed by 7 bases and 5 bases, with 14 bases remaining between them. CDR3 length: 13 residues. The CDR3 sequence: CASTQHGMETQYF. The CDR3 bases are TGTGCCAGCACACAGCACGGGATGGAGACCCAGTACTTC.

The V call is TRBV4-3, the J call TRBJ2-3; TRBD2 matches 8 bases. Losses at the gene ends were 4 bases for V and 5 bases for J; bases not matched to a gene: 8. The CDR3 consists of 15 residues. Germline loops: CDR1 LGHNA, CDR2 YSLEER. The CDR3 coding sequence is TGCGCCAGCAGCCTGCAGGCGGGGGGCCAAGATACGCAGTATTTT. It encodes CASSLQAGGQDTQYF.

This sequence joins TRBV7-8 and TRBJ1-4; the match to TRBD1 covers 10 bases. The V gene end was trimmed by 2 bases and the J gene end by 6 bases; junction bases not matched to a gene: 9. This CDR3 has 17 amino acids. Germline assignment: CDR1 SGHVS and CDR2 FQNEAQ. CDR3 in amino acids: CASSLFGTGEKDEKLFF. The CDR3, as DNA: TGTGCCAGCAGCTTATTTGGGACAGGGGAGAAGGATGAAAAACTGTTTTTT.

V and J are TRBV10-1 and TRBJ2-1, with TRBD1 as a possible D gene (6 bases). The CDR3 consists of 12 residues. V gave up 5 bases and J gave up 8 bases, with 10 bases separating them. Germline V gene sequence: CDR1 WNHNN, CDR2 SYGVQD (reference sequence). CDR3 bases: TGCGCCAGCAGTCGGGACACCGATGAGCAGTTCTTC. Encoded protein: CASSRDTDEQFF.

This rearrangement joins TRBV6-5 to TRBJ1-2, with 8 bases matching TRBD1. With V trimmed by 1 base and J by 8 bases, 3 bases remained unmatched. Germline loops: CDR1 MNHEY, CDR2 SVGAGI. The CDR3 has 13 amino acids. The CDR3 sequence: CASSYYDRGGYTF. DNA for the CDR3: TGTGCCAGCAGTTACTATGACAGGGGCGGCTACACCTTC.

By share of the sample, this clone is medium-sized (0.01 to 0.1%). The rearrangement uses TRBV7-9 and TRBJ2-7; D is tentatively TRBD1 or TRBD2 (5 bases each). The CDR3 is 12 amino acids. CDR1 and CDR2 from the germline V gene are SEHNR and FQNEAQ (reference sequence). Trimming took 7 bases from V and 4 from J, leaving 11 bases between them. The chain's CDR3 is CASTPEGYEQYF. In DNA form, the CDR3 reads TGTGCCAGCACCCCCGAGGGGTACGAGCAGTACTTC.

This clone was seen more than once but under ten times. The genes are TRBV18 and TRBJ1-6; tentative D call: TRBD1 (5 bases). CDR1 is KGHSH and CDR2 is LQKENI in the germline V gene. V was pared by 6 bases and J by 3 bases, with 12 bases between. This CDR3 is 15 amino acids long. CDR3 loop: CASSPGQSYNSPLHF. The CDR3, as DNA: TGTGCCAGCTCCCCCGGACAAAGCTATAATTCACCCCTCCACTTT.

The chain combines TRBV7-8 with TRBJ2-2, with D unresolved. CDR1 SGHVS and CDR2 FQNEAQ come from the germline V gene. The CDR3 runs to 15 residues. The germline V and J ends were trimmed by 3 bases and 1 base, with 9 bases remaining between them. The CDR3 nucleotides read TGTGCCAGCAGCTTTGATACCCAGAACACCGGGGAGCTGTTTTTT. Protein sequence: CASSFDTQNTGELFF. Supplemented by reference TRBV7-8 and TRBJ2-2, the full variable domain reads GAGVSQSPRYKVAKRGQDVALRCDPISGHVSLFWYQQALGQGPEFLTYFQNEAQLDKSGLPSDRFFAERPEGSVSTLKIQRTQQEDSAVYLCASSFDTQNTGELFFGEGSRLTVL.

The J gene is TRBJ1-2, the V gene TRBV7-9; the D gene is possibly TRBD1 (5 bases). The CDR3 runs 14 residues. Germline V CDR1 and CDR2: SEHNR, FQNEAQ (reference sequence). The V and J ends lost 4 bases and 3 bases respectively, with 12 bases between them. CDR3: CASSSRGGDYGYTF. For the CDR3, the DNA is TGTGCCAGCAGCTCTCGAGGAGGGGACTATGGCTACACCTTC.

The chain carries TRBV14 and TRBJ2-4; D may be TRBD2 (6 bases). Trimming shortened V by 4 bases and J by 6 bases, and 16 bases separated the two germline ends. The CDR3 runs to 15 residues. Germline values: CDR1 SGHDN, CDR2 FVKESK. In nucleotides, the CDR3 is TGTGCCAGCAGCCGGGCGGGGCAGGGTAGAAACATTCAGTACTTC. Its translation: CASSRAGQGRNIQYF.

This clone was observed a handful of times. The J gene is TRBJ1-2, the V gene TRBV5-4; no clear D gene. The CDR3 consists of 13 residues. From germline, CDR1 is SGHNT and CDR2 YYREEE (reference sequence). The V gene lost 0 bases and the J gene lost 4 bases, with 7 bases spanning the gap. The CDR3 protein is CASSLGGIYGYTF. The DNA for the CDR3 is TGTGCCAGCAGCTTGGGTGGGATCTATGGCTACACCTTC.

This clone was detected many times. The CDR3 is CAIKPGQGSYEQYF. The CDR3 region has the DNA TGTGCCATCAAGCCGGGACAGGGCTCCTACGAGCAGTACTTC. The J gene is TRBJ2-7, the V gene TRBV10-3, with 9 bases lining up with TRBD1. The J segment lost 0 bases and the V segment lost 7 bases, leaving 4 bases of the junction unmatched. This CDR3 is 14 amino acids long. The germline CDR1 and CDR2 sequences are ENHRY and SYGVKD.

The chain links TRBV10-3 to TRBJ1-3, with D unresolved. Germline V gene lookup returns CDR1 ENHRY and CDR2 SYGVKD. The CDR3 length is 14 residues. Between the trimmed V and J ends, which lost 4 bases and 0 bases, there was a span of 7 bases. The CDR3 bases are TGTGCCATCAGTGGGTATGGCTCTGGAAACACCATATATTTT. Translating it yields CAISGYGSGNTIYF.

The chain is built from TRBV7-8 and TRBJ2-2; 13 nucleotides agree with TRBD2. CDR1 and CDR2 (germline): SGHVS, FQNEAQ. The CDR3 length is 20 residues. Trimming cost V 0 bases and J 2 bases; bases outside gene matches: 9. The CDR3 nucleotides are TGTGCCAGCAGCTTAGCCCTACTAGCGGGGGGGCAAAGTAACACCGGGGAGCTGTTTTTT. This codes for CASSLALLAGGQSNTGELFF.